This passage covers 20 T cell receptor beta chains from one sample sequenced in a study of control samples from healthy donors and cancer patients. Method: immunoSEQ multiplex PCR; TCRdb's copy keeps in-frame clones and lacks some. The repertoire consists of some 120,000 clones, with 93% occurring once and the leading ten covering 2% to 3%. The sequenced sample was blood. These receptors were obtained from a man aged 25-45 years in good health.

This rearrangement joins TRBV7-9 to TRBJ1-2; D unclear. Deletions cut 11 bases from V and 4 bases from J, with 11 bases between. The germline CDR1 and CDR2 sequences are SEHNR and FQNEAQ (reference sequence). The CDR3 totals 11 residues. The CDR3 DNA is TGTGCCCAAGAACGGGGCTATGGCTACACCTTC. Translating it yields CAQERGYGYTF.

The V call is TRBV7-9, the J call TRBJ2-7; possible D gene TRBD1, 6 bases. The CDR3 loop spans 17 amino acids. From germline, CDR1 is SEHNR and CDR2 FQNEAQ (reference sequence). V was cut by 4 bases and J by 1 base, with 20 bases left in between. The CDR3 reads CASSSPTPWDKSYEQYF. CDR3 bases: TGTGCCAGCAGCTCGCCTACGCCCTGGGACAAATCCTACGAGCAGTACTTC.

The V call is TRBV5-1, the J call TRBJ2-3; no clear D gene. The CDR3 length is 16 residues. Per the germline V gene, CDR1 is SGHRS and CDR2 is YFSETQ. V was trimmed by 3 bases and J by 0 bases, leaving 14 bases between them. In DNA form, the CDR3 reads TGCGCCAGCAGCTCAGGACCGGTAGCTAGCACAGATACGCAGTATTTT. Translation: CASSSGPVASTDTQYF.

The rearrangement uses TRBV18 and TRBJ2-3; 10 bases line up with TRBD1. The V gene's germline CDR1 is KGHSH and CDR2 LQKENI. The CDR3 is made up of 15 amino acids. V lost 6 bases and J lost 0; bases outside the gene matches: 3. The CDR3 spells CASSRQGASTDTQYF. CDR3 DNA: TGTGCCAGCTCTCGACAGGGGGCAAGCACAGATACGCAGTATTTT.

The rearrangement joins TRBV12-3 or TRBV12-4 to TRBJ2-1; D is unclear. V lost 9 bases and J lost 13, with 16 bases in between. This CDR3 spans 11 amino acids. The CDR3 DNA follows: TGTGCCAGGGCGAAAGGGCCTCCCCAGTTCTTC. As protein: CARAKGPPQFF.

This clone appeared a single time. V and J are TRBV5-1 and TRBJ1-1; D not certain. Germline values: CDR1 SGHRS, CDR2 YFSETQ. The CDR3 has 15 residues. Trimming took off 0 bases at V and 1 base at J, with 10 bases between the two ends. CDR3 DNA sequence: TGCGCCAGCAGCTTGGATGCCATTAAGAACACTGAAGCTTTCTTT. It yields the protein CASSLDAIKNTEAFF.

The rearrangement joins TRBV25-1 to TRBJ2-4; TRBD1 is a possible D gene (6 bases). The CDR3 has 15 amino acids. CDR1 is MGHDK and CDR2 is SYGVNS in the germline V gene. V was clipped by 4 bases and J by 4 bases, with 14 bases between them. DNA of the CDR3: TGTGCCAGCAGTGGAGGGGGAGATGGGAAAAACATTCAGTACTTC. Its translation is CASSGGGDGKNIQYF.

The rearrangement uses TRBV2 and TRBJ2-5; 8 nucleotides line up with TRBD1. J was trimmed by 6 bases and V by 7 bases; bases with no gene match: 13. CDR1 is SNHLY and CDR2 is FYNNEI in the germline V gene. CDR3 size: 15 residues. CDR3 sequence: CASILTGDIGKTQYF. The CDR3 DNA is TGTGCCAGCATTTTGACAGGGGACATTGGAAAGACCCAGTACTTC.

The CDR3 coding sequence is TGTGCCAGCAGCCCCGACAGTACCTATGGCTACACCTTC. Translating gives CASSPDSTYGYTF. The chain recombines TRBV2 with TRBJ1-2; the D gene is possibly TRBD1 (5 bases). The V gene lost 6 bases and the J gene lost 4 bases, with 12 bases spanning the gap. The CDR3 length is 13 residues. Germline CDR1 reads SNHLY; CDR2 reads FYNNEI.

The chain combines TRBV16 with TRBJ1-3; no clear D gene. V was trimmed by 0 bases and J by 1 base, leaving 7 bases between them. The CDR3 is made up of 15 amino acids. Per the germline V gene, CDR1 is KGHSY and CDR2 is FQNENV. CDR3 in amino acids: CASSQSSGSGNTIYF. The DNA of the CDR3 is TGTGCCAGCAGCCAATCGTCGGGGTCTGGAAACACCATATATTTT.

V usage is TRBV5-4 and J usage is TRBJ1-1; D possibly corresponds to TRBD1 (5 bases). The CDR3 is 16 residues long. V lost 3 bases, J lost 1 base, and 16 bases lay in between. CDR1 is SGHNT and CDR2 is YYREEE in the germline V gene (reference sequence). The CDR3 region has the DNA TGTGCCAGCAGCTCCGGGTCCCAAAGGGGGAACACTGAAGCTTTCTTT. Protein: CASSSGSQRGNTEAFF.

V is TRBV10-3 and J is TRBJ2-7, with D tentatively TRBD1 (6 bases). CDR3 length: 14 residues. With 8 bases removed from V and 1 base from J, the gap between germline ends came to 15 bases. CDR1 and CDR2 (germline): ENHRY, SYGVKD. The DNA of the CDR3 is TGTGCCATCTCAAGGGGACAAACGTCCTACGAGCAGTACTTC. Translating it yields CAISRGQTSYEQYF.

CDR3 in amino acids: CAWKVGQSLYNEQFF. The CDR3, as DNA: TGTGCCTGGAAAGTCGGGCAGAGCCTTTACAATGAGCAGTTCTTC. This chain connects TRBV30 to TRBJ2-1; D unresolved. The CDR3 runs 15 residues. V gave up 4 bases and J gave up 4 bases, with 17 bases separating them. The germline gives CDR1 GTSNPN, CDR2 SVGIG (reference sequence).

The rearrangement uses TRBV6-5 and TRBJ1-2; 12 bases are shared with TRBD1. The germline V gene has CDR1 MNHEY and CDR2 SVGAGI. The ends lost 11 bases at V and 5 bases at J; junction bases unmatched: 9. This CDR3 spans 14 amino acids. CDR3: CAASGTGGNYGYTF. In nucleotides, the CDR3 is TGTGCCGCCTCCGGGACAGGGGGCAATTATGGCTACACCTTC.

The chain is built from TRBV7-3 and TRBJ2-7; 7 nucleotides line up with TRBD1. Trimming at V came to 0 bases and at J to 4 bases, leaving 3 bases not matched to a gene. The CDR3 totals 14 residues. Germline V gene lookup returns CDR1 SGHTA and CDR2 FQGTGA. The CDR3 sequence: CASSLTGGLYEQYF. Written as DNA, the CDR3 is TGTGCCAGCAGCTTAACAGGGGGCTTATACGAGCAGTACTTC.

The rearrangement links TRBV3-1 (or the pseudogene TRBV3-2) to TRBJ1-2; D unresolved. Germline V CDR1 and CDR2: LGHDT, YNNKEL (reference sequence). V lost 0 bases to trimming and J lost 0 bases, with 5 bases between them. This CDR3 contains 14 residues. The CDR3 DNA sequence: TGTGCCAGCAGCCAAGAAAGGGCTAACTATGGCTACACCTTC. Its translation: CASSQERANYGYTF.

This CDR3 reads CASSYSTKQGWGYTF. CDR3 nucleotide sequence: TGTGCCAGCAGTTACTCGACAAAACAGGGGTGGGGCTACACCTTC. The chain couples TRBV6-5 to TRBJ1-2, with TRBD1 matching 7 bases. This CDR3 is 15 amino acids long. Germline V gene data show CDR1 as MNHEY and CDR2 as SVGAGI. Trimming at V came to 0 bases and at J to 8 bases, leaving 9 bases not matched to a gene.

This chain connects TRBV6-2 or TRBV6-3 to TRBJ2-2; D gene unclear. CDR3 length equals 17 residues. CDR1 MNHEY and CDR2 SVGEGT come from the germline V gene. V shed 6 bases and J shed 0 bases, with 17 bases lying between them. The CDR3 loop reads CASSPAPRFTNTGELFF. In DNA form, the CDR3 reads TGTGCCAGCAGCCCGGCACCCCGCTTTACGAACACCGGGGAGCTGTTTTTT.

The chain is built from TRBV29-1 and TRBJ1-1; the D gene is possibly TRBD1 (5 bases). There are 12 residues in the CDR3. V was trimmed by 4 bases and J by 10 bases, leaving 16 bases between them. The V gene's germline CDR1 is SQVTM and CDR2 ANQGSEA. In DNA, the CDR3 is TGCAGCGTTGTCACCCAGGGCGGTGTAGCTTTCTTT. As protein: CSVVTQGGVAFF. Full variable domain (outside the CDR3, taken from reference TRBV29-1 and TRBJ1-1): SAVISQKPSRDICQRGTSLTIQCQVDSQVTMMFWYRQQPGQSLTLIATANQGSEATYESGFVIDKFPISRPNLTFSTLTVSNMSPEDSSIYLCSVVTQGGVAFFGQGTRLTVV.

A single count supports this clone. This chain's CDR3 is CASSLSRGQNSPLHF. Written as DNA, the CDR3 is TGTGCCAGCAGCTTATCCAGGGGGCAGAATTCACCCCTCCACTTT. This chain links TRBV7-2 with TRBJ1-6; TRBD1 aligns across 8 bases. V trimming: 2 bases; J trimming: 7 bases; junction bases outside the gene matches: 4. The CDR3 contains 15 residues. Germline loops: CDR1 SGHTA, CDR2 FQGNSA.